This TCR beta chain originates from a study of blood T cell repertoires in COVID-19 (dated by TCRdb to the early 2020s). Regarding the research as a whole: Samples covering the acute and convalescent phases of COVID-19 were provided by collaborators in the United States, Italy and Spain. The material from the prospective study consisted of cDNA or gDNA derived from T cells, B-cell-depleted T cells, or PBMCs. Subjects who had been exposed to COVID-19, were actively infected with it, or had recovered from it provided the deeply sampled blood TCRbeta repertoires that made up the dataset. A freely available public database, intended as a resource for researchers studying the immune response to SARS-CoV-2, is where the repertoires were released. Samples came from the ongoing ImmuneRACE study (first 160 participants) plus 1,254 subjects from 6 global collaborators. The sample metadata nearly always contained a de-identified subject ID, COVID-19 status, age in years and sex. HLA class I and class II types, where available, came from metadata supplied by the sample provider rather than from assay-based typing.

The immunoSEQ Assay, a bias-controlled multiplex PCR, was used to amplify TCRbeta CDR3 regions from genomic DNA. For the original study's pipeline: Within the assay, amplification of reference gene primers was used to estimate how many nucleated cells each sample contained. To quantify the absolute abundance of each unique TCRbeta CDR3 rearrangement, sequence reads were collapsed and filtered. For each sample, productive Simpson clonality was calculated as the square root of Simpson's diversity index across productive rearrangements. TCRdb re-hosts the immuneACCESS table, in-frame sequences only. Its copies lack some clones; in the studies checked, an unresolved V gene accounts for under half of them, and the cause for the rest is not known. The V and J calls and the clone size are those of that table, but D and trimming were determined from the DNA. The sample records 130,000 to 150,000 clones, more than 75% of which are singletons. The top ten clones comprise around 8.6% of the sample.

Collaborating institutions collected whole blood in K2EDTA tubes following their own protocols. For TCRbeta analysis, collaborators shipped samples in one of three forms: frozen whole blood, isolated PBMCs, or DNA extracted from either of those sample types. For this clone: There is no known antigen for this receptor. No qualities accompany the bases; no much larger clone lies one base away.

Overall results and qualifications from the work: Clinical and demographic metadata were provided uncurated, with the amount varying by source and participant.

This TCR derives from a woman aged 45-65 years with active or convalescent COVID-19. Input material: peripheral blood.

The CDR3 region reads CASKEDTDTQYF. DNA sequence: TGTGCCAGCAAGGAGGACACAGATACGCAGTATTTT. In this chain, TRBV2 is recombined with TRBJ2-3, with TRBD2 as a weak D call on 5 bases. Via the germline V gene, CDR1 is SNHLY and CDR2 FYNNEI. Inclusive of the bounding cysteine and phenylalanine, the CDR3 is 12 residues long. Only CDR3 DNA remains: 36 bases, in frame from the first base. Relative to germline, V is 7 bases shorter and J is 2 bases shorter, with 7 bases between their ends.